Below, 30 T cell receptor beta chains from the same sample are listed, as sequenced in a study of blood T cell repertoires in COVID-19. Produced via immunoSEQ multiplex PCR; TCRdb's table is partial and in-frame only. The sample gives roughly 290,000 clones, 80% to 90% of which show up once; approximately 7.8% is in the top ten. Sequenced material: peripheral blood. These receptors all stem from a woman aged 45-65 years who had recovered from COVID-19.

The chain combines TRBV28 with TRBJ2-7; 8 bases are shared with TRBD2. The length of the CDR3 is 13 residues. Germline V gene lookup returns CDR1 MDHEN and CDR2 SYDVKM. The V segment lost 6 bases and the J segment 2 bases; nucleotides outside the gene matches: 3. The CDR3, as DNA: TGTGCCAGCAGAGGCGGGGGGACCTACGAGCAGTACTTC. This encodes CASRGGGTYEQYF.

The genes are TRBV6-5 and TRBJ2-2, with TRBD2 as a possible D gene (5 bases). The V and J ends lost 7 bases and 2 bases respectively, with 11 bases between them. The germline CDR1 and CDR2 sequences are MNHEY and SVGAGI. The CDR3 is 14 residues long. CDR3 sequence reads: CASIPRVNTGELFF. The CDR3 coding sequence is TGTGCCAGCATCCCGAGGGTAAACACCGGGGAGCTGTTTTTT.

The chain carries TRBV21-1 and TRBJ2-7; the D segment call TRBD1 is taken from the table without a DNA check. TRBV21-1 is noted as a pseudogene. The CDR3 totals 14 residues. CDR3 loop: CASSRDRGPYEQYF. The CDR3, as DNA: TGTGCCAGCAGCCGGGACAGGGGGCCCTACGAGCAGTACTTC.

This clone was seen a single time. The chain links TRBV2 to TRBJ2-2; D might be TRBD2 (6 bases). Trimming removed 1 base from V and 4 bases from J, with 10 bases in between. Germline V CDR1 and CDR2: SNHLY, FYNNEI. The CDR3 consists of 15 residues. The CDR3 loop is CASSEDGSATGELFF. The DNA for the CDR3 is TGTGCCAGCAGTGAAGACGGGAGCGCCACCGGGGAGCTGTTTTTT.

This clone has more than one count but fewer than ten. The CDR3 here is CATLTRLAGDNEQFF. The CDR3 region has the DNA TGTGCCACCCTCACCAGGCTAGCGGGAGACAATGAGCAGTTCTTC. The gene calls are TRBV28 and TRBJ2-1, with TRBD2 matching over 10 bases. V shed 10 bases, J shed 5 bases, and the junction held 11 bases outside the gene matches. This CDR3 region has 15 residues. Per the germline V gene, CDR1 is MDHEN and CDR2 is SYDVKM.

The V call is TRBV3-1 (or the pseudogene TRBV3-2), the J call TRBJ1-5, with D perhaps matching TRBD1 (5 bases). The CDR3 length is 13 residues. Germline assignment: CDR1 LGHDT and CDR2 YNNKEL (reference sequence). The V gene lost 4 bases and the J gene lost 10 bases, with 14 bases spanning the gap. This chain's CDR3 is CASSPIPTAPQHF. CDR3 nucleotides: TGTGCCAGCAGCCCGATACCGACAGCCCCCCAGCATTTT.

This clone was counted once. J is TRBJ2-1 and V is TRBV19; D not resolved. Germline CDR1 LNHDA, CDR2 SQIVND (reference sequence). CDR3 length: 17 amino acids. The V gene lost 1 base and the J gene lost 0 bases, with 13 bases spanning the gap. The CDR3 bases are TGTGCCAGTAGTATAGGCGTCATGAGGAGCTCCTACAATGAGCAGTTCTTC. As protein: CASSIGVMRSSYNEQFF.

This chain uses TRBV28 with TRBJ1-3; a weak D match, TRBD1 (5 bases). The CDR3 is made up of 14 amino acids. Germline CDR1 is MDHEN and CDR2 is SYDVKM. V dropped 5 bases and J dropped 1 base, with 9 bases sitting between them. CDR3 DNA: TGTGCCAGCAGTCTGAAGGGGTCTGGAAACACCATATATTTT. This codes for CASSLKGSGNTIYF.

Turning to this clone: Sequence at one end of the junction differs from germline and may be a read error. V gene TRBV15 combines with J gene TRBJ2-7; TRBD2 matches at 8 bases. This CDR3 comprises 16 residues. Germline lookup yields CDR1 LNHNV and CDR2 YYDKDF (reference sequence). CDR3 nucleotide sequence: TGTGCCACCAGCAAGCAAGCGGGAGAACTCTCCCACGAGCAGTACTTC. Its translation is CATSKQAGELSHEQYF.

The V call is TRBV12-3 or TRBV12-4, the J call TRBJ1-1; TRBD1 agrees at 7 bases. The V gene end was trimmed by 4 bases and the J gene end by 5 bases; junction bases not matched to a gene: 1. This CDR3 comprises 12 residues. The CDR3 DNA follows: TGTGCCAGCAGTTGGGACAGAACTGAAGCTTTCTTT. Translating it yields CASSWDRTEAFF.

This clone was seen a few times. The rearrangement joins TRBV5-4 to TRBJ2-2; TRBD2 matches at 8 bases. V lost 4 bases, J lost 0 bases, and 2 bases stayed unmatched. CDR1 and CDR2 (germline): SGHNT, YYREEE (reference sequence). This CDR3 is 15 amino acids long. In DNA form, the CDR3 reads TGTGCCAGCAGCCCGGGACTAGCGAACACCGGGGAGCTGTTTTTT. It yields the protein CASSPGLANTGELFF.

V is TRBV28 and J is TRBJ2-3, with TRBD1 as a possible D gene (5 bases). Between the trimmed V and J ends, which lost 6 bases and 6 bases, there was a span of 16 bases. This CDR3 is 14 amino acids long. Germline V CDR1 and CDR2: MDHEN, SYDVKM. The DNA for the CDR3 is TGTGCCAGCAGCTTCCAGGGCTCTAGGGATACGCAGTATTTT. It yields the protein CASSFQGSRDTQYF.

This clone was counted a single time. The genes are TRBV6-5 and TRBJ1-2; D ambiguous. The germline V gene encodes CDR1 MNHEY and CDR2 SVGAGI. The length of the CDR3 is 14 residues. Trimming pared 0 bases from V and 7 bases from J, leaving 12 bases between. The CDR3 spells CASSYSAPLSGYTF. CDR3 nucleotide sequence: TGTGCCAGCAGTTACTCCGCCCCCCTTAGTGGCTACACCTTC.

The chain joins TRBV9 to TRBJ1-1; TRBD1 aligns across 7 bases. The CDR3 runs to 13 residues. Germline V gives CDR1 SGDLS, CDR2 YYNGEE. V lost 0 bases to trimming and J lost 6 bases; unmatched junction nucleotides: 2. The CDR3 DNA reads as TGTGCCAGCAGCGTAGGACAGGGCTCTGAAGCTTTCTTT. As protein: CASSVGQGSEAFF.

This clone showed up just once. This rearrangement joins TRBV6-2 or TRBV6-3 to TRBJ2-3; 10 bases align to TRBD2. The CDR3 contains 13 residues. With V trimmed by 4 bases and J by 7 bases, 2 bases remained unmatched. The germline CDR1 and CDR2 sequences are MNHEY and SVGEGT. The CDR3 sequence: CASSLAGGNTQYF. As DNA, the CDR3 is TGTGCCAGCAGTTTAGCGGGAGGAAATACGCAGTATTTT.

A word on this clone: Different DNA sequences within this sample yield the same CDR3. The chain carries TRBV28 and TRBJ2-3; D is ambiguous. From germline, CDR1 is MDHEN and CDR2 SYDVKM. Trimming shortened V by 5 bases and J by 0 bases, and 6 bases separated the two germline ends. The CDR3 totals 13 residues. CDR3 coding DNA: TGTGCCAGCAGTCCCCCTAGCACAGATACGCAGTATTTT. As protein: CASSPPSTDTQYF. Together with reference TRBV28 and TRBJ2-3, the CDR3 gives the full variable domain: DVKVTQSSRYLVKRTGEKVFLECVQDMDHENMFWYRQDPGLGLRLIYFSYDVKMKEKGDIPEGYSVSREKKERFSLILESASTNQTSMYLCASSPPSTDTQYFGPGTRLTVL.

The chain uses TRBV7-2 and TRBJ2-7, with D maybe TRBD2 (6 bases). The germline CDR1 and CDR2 sequences are SGHTA and FQGNSA. The V end lost 4 bases, the J end lost 7 bases, and 20 bases lay between the germline ends. The CDR3 runs to 15 residues. The DNA of the CDR3 is TGTGCCAGCAGCTCATATAGCGGAATCTCGGGGGAGCAGTACTTC. Its translation: CASSSYSGISGEQYF.

The V call is TRBV6-2 or TRBV6-3, the J call TRBJ2-3, with TRBD2 identical over 13 bases. The CDR3 consists of 18 residues. Germline V lookup: CDR1 MNHEY, CDR2 SVGEGT. Losses at the gene ends were 2 bases for V and 2 bases for J; bases not matched to a gene: 7. The CDR3 loop is CASSYQMTSGGLTDTQYF. In DNA form, the CDR3 reads TGTGCCAGCAGTTACCAGATGACTAGCGGGGGGCTCACAGATACGCAGTATTTT.

About this clone: The junction departs from germline at one end; a sequencing error may be responsible. This chain uses TRBV5-8 with TRBJ1-2; a possible D gene is TRBD1 (6 bases). The germline V gene has CDR1 SGHTS and CDR2 YDEGEE. CDR3 length equals 15 residues. The CDR3 coding sequence is TGTGCCAGCAGCGCCTCAGGGGTGGCCAACTATGGTTACACCTTC. Its translation: CASSASGVANYGYTF.

The V and J genes are TRBV27 and TRBJ2-3; D is possibly TRBD1 (5 bases). The germline V gene encodes CDR1 MNHEY and CDR2 SMNVEV (reference sequence). The V and J ends lost 5 bases and 2 bases respectively, with 20 bases between them. The CDR3 loop spans 17 amino acids. For the CDR3, the DNA is TGTGCCAGCAGTCCCAGGGTACTTAATTACCACACAGATACGCAGTATTTT. It yields the protein CASSPRVLNYHTDTQYF.

The rearrangement uses TRBV28 and TRBJ1-2; 9 nucleotides line up with TRBD1. J gave up 5 bases and V 2 bases, and 6 bases lay outside the gene matches. CDR1 is MDHEN, CDR2 SYDVKM, per germline. This CDR3 has 15 amino acids. The CDR3 region is CASSLGDRVWYGYTF. The CDR3 coding sequence is TGTGCCAGCAGTTTAGGGGACAGGGTTTGGTATGGCTACACCTTC.

The chain recombines TRBV6-2 or TRBV6-3 with TRBJ1-1, with D perhaps matching TRBD1 (6 bases). This CDR3 spans 17 amino acids. From germline, CDR1 is MNHEY and CDR2 SVGEGT. Trimming took off 0 bases at V and 5 bases at J, with 19 bases between the two ends. The CDR3 DNA sequence: TGTGCCAGCAGTTACTCCCCCTTTCAGGGGAAAGGAACTGAAGCTTTCTTT. Translation gives CASSYSPFQGKGTEAFF.

The CDR3 DNA sequence: TGTGCCTGGAGTCAGCGTGCAACTAATGAAAAACTGTTTTTT. It specifies CAWSQRATNEKLFF. The V and J genes are TRBV30 and TRBJ1-4, with D unclear. The ends were cut back, 2 bases at V and 0 bases at J, with 7 bases in the middle. Germline-derived CDR1 and CDR2 are GTSNPN and SVGIG (reference sequence). This CDR3 is built from 14 residues.

The chain is built from TRBV4-1 and TRBJ2-5; D remains ambiguous. CDR1 MGHRA and CDR2 YSYEKL come from the germline V gene. CDR3 length: 14 amino acids. V lost 0 bases to trimming and J lost 9 bases, with 14 bases between them. The CDR3 nucleotides read TGCGCCAGCAGCCAAGATCCCCCCAACATGGCCCAGTACTTC. It codes for CASSQDPPNMAQYF.

The genes are TRBV5-4 and TRBJ2-5, with 9 positions matching TRBD2. The V gene end was trimmed by 0 bases and the J gene end by 1 base; junction bases not matched to a gene: 4. This CDR3 is 16 amino acids long. Per germline, CDR1 SGHNT and CDR2 YYREEE (reference sequence). The CDR3 DNA reads TGTGCCAGCAGCTTGGGTTCTAGCGGGATCCAAGAGACCCAGTACTTC. Protein sequence: CASSLGSSGIQETQYF.

The chain uses TRBV14 and TRBJ1-2; 7 bases line up with TRBD1. Germline V gene sequence: CDR1 SGHDN, CDR2 FVKESK. The length of the CDR3 is 14 residues. V was clipped by 4 bases and J by 1 base; unmatched bases: 3. The CDR3 reads CASSRDSNNYGYTF. CDR3 nucleotides: TGTGCCAGCAGCCGGGACAGCAATAACTATGGCTACACCTTC.

This chain connects TRBV5-1 to TRBJ1-2, with D maybe TRBD1 (5 bases). Germline assignment: CDR1 SGHRS and CDR2 YFSETQ. V was pared by 3 bases and J by 5 bases, with 14 bases between. The CDR3 sequence is 14 residues long. This CDR3 reads CASSYQGAEYGYTF. The CDR3 DNA reads TGCGCCAGCAGCTACCAGGGTGCGGAGTATGGCTACACCTTC.

This clone was recorded only once. The rearrangement links TRBV7-2 to TRBJ1-2; 8 nucleotides match TRBD1. CDR3 length: 14 amino acids. The V gene's germline CDR1 is SGHTA and CDR2 FQGNSA. The V segment lost 4 bases and the J segment 5 bases; nucleotides outside the gene matches: 6. The CDR3 is CASSYQGAGYGYTF. DNA for the CDR3: TGTGCCAGCAGCTACCAGGGGGCTGGGTATGGCTACACCTTC.

The V and J genes are TRBV15 and TRBJ2-3; 11 nucleotides line up with TRBD2. Germline CDR1 is LNHNV and CDR2 is YYDKDF (reference sequence). The CDR3 is 17 amino acids. The V gene end was trimmed by 0 bases and the J gene end by 4 bases; junction bases not matched to a gene: 6. CDR3 in DNA: TGTGCCACCAGCAGAGATCTACTAGCGGGAGCGCCAGATACGCAGTATTTT. It translates to CATSRDLLAGAPDTQYF.

The chain has TRBV5-1 and TRBJ2-3, with 7 bases matching TRBD1. With V trimmed by 4 bases and J by 1 base, 9 bases remained unmatched. This CDR3 has 16 residues. Germline V gene sequence: CDR1 SGHRS, CDR2 YFSETQ. The CDR3 loop is CASSPGSQGGTDTQYF. The CDR3 nucleotides read TGCGCCAGCAGCCCGGGGTCGCAGGGGGGCACAGATACGCAGTATTTT.